This T cell receptor (beta chain) was profiled in a study of identical twins. This clonotype was picked up many times. TCRdb independently ran MiXCR on the 5' RACE reads; one entry per CDR3 protein. The table has roughly 290,000 distinct CDR3 sequences, approximately 8.5% seen once. The CDR3 is made up of 16 amino acids. V trimming: 8 bases; J trimming: 1 base; junction bases outside the gene matches: 10. The V gene's germline CDR1 is MGHRA and CDR2 YSYEKL. A further study also used this sample, focusing on yellow fever vaccine responses in identical twins. That paper notes: It has been reported that, in twins, the vaccine T cell response seemed partly convergent and partly personalized.

The source material was memory (CD45RO+) T cells sorted from blood. This clonotype was obtained from a woman in her late teens or twenties in good health. The chain joins TRBV4-1 to TRBJ2-3; 9 bases fit TRBD1. The CDR3 coding sequence is TGCGCCAGCTACGGGACAGGGCCAAGTCGCACAGATACGCAGTATTTT. As protein: CASYGTGPSRTDTQYF.